One T cell receptor (beta chain) is described in this entry. The data were taken from a study of blood T cell repertoires in COVID-19. Background on the study: Acute-phase and convalescent COVID-19 samples originated in the United States, Italy and Spain. The cDNA or gDNA used as material had been derived from T cells, B-cell-depleted T cells, or PBMCs.

The CDR3 consists of 15 residues. Germline V CDR1 and CDR2: SNHLY, FYNNEI. The ends were cut back, 1 base at V and 0 bases at J, with 7 bases in the middle. In the original workflow: For nucleated cells, counts were estimated from reference gene primer amplification. The protocol was immunoSEQ multiplex PCR, while the TCRdb copy is restricted to in-frame clones and leaves out a portion. V and J calls and clone size are copied from that table; D and trimming were computed from the DNA. The table has fewer than 250,000 clones, over 75% seen once. Participants' own reports of clinical history determined their cohort assignment.

This clonotype was sampled from a young man in a cohort exposed to, infected with or recovered from COVID-19 (not recorded which). V is TRBV2 and J is TRBJ2-1, with D unresolved. The specimen sequenced was PBMCs or T cells enriched from blood (not recorded which). CDR3 in DNA: TGTGCCAGCAGTGAAGGCGGAAACTCCTACAATGAGCAGTTCTTC. This gives the protein CASSEGGNSYNEQFF.